The present TCR beta chain was sequenced within a study of cytomegalovirus exposure and HLA in healthy donors. Study context: There were roughly 120 million unique TCR beta sequences, drawn from about 180 million T cells, in an earlier analysis.

Amplification used 60 Vbeta primers and 13 Jbeta primers. The assay was immunoSEQ multiplex PCR, and TCRdb's table has in-frame clones only and misses some. The repertoire consists of more than 150,000 clones, with roughly four fifths occurring once and the leading ten covering approximately 1.5%. Study findings and constraints: A later analysis reported that several of the most significant clusters appeared to be linked to common viral pathogens, among them Epstein-Barr virus. It was taken for granted in presence/absence analyses that sequencing depth across donors was roughly uniform. There were some public TCRs occurring in many donors, but most TCR sequences were rare.

CDR3 length: 16 amino acids. The germline CDR1 and CDR2 sequences are SGHAT and FQNNGV. The V segment lost 3 bases and the J segment 5 bases; nucleotides outside the gene matches: 11. The sample holds one count of this clone. Its specificity is not known. The specimen sequenced was PBMCs. The chain recombines TRBV11-2 with TRBJ2-3, with 7 bases lining up with TRBD2. This TCR derives from a man aged 40-49 years in good health and CMV-seronegative. The CDR3 DNA reads TGTGCCAGCAGCTTGGGGACTAACAGGTTTGGAGATACGCAGTATTTT. Its translation is CASSLGTNRFGDTQYF. The whole variable domain, remainder taken from reference TRBV11-2 and TRBJ2-3, is EAGVAQSPRYKIIEKRQSVAFWCNPISGHATLYWYQQILGQGPKLLIQFQNNGVVDDSQLPKDRFSAERLKGVDSTLKIQPAKLEDSAVYLCASSLGTNRFGDTQYFGPGTRLTVL.